The T cell receptor beta chain under discussion was sequenced for a study of tumor-infiltrating lymphocytes in primary liver carcinoma (dated by TCRdb to the late 2010s). For the study in its entirety: Surgical resection was performed in China between 2015 and 2016 on a handful of patients with histopathologically diagnosed primary liver carcinoma. The study combined TCRbeta repertoire sequencing, expression microarrays and whole-exome sequencing across five regions of each liver tumor, with adjacent normal tissue and blood. Repertoires from technical replicates were highly reproducible, with mean shared-clone rates near 0.89 and correlation coefficients above 0.95. The tumors of the five patients were staged as T1-T3 N0M0, with maximum diameters ranging from roughly 4.2 to 10 cm. Each sample produced about 3.5 to 8 million productive TCRbeta reads, and read depth showed no significant difference between tissue types. TCRbeta repertoire sequencing covered 35 specimens from 5 patients: around 25 tumor regions, 5 adjacent noncancerous liver tissues and 5 peripheral blood samples. The five patients, three men and two women aged 30 to 69 years, had hepatocellular carcinoma (four) or combined HCC and intrahepatic cholangiocarcinoma (one).

This clonotype was counted ten times or more. Its antigen target is currently unknown. No base qualities exist here, and no much larger clone lies one base off it. Blood RNA was extracted from unsorted whole blood using TRIzol reagent, and germline DNA was obtained with the DNeasy Blood & Tissue kit. At the time of sampling, the patients had chronic HBV infection and had not received any treatment. Before surgery, around 4.2 milliliters of peripheral blood were collected into K2EDTA tubes. What the study reported, not specific to this receptor: Only five patients were included in the study, and the authors note that the findings should be validated in a larger study. Only the TCR beta chain was sequenced, which likely underestimates true repertoire diversity because unpaired alpha chains were not captured. Repertoire overlap was found to be higher between tumor regions (mean roughly 35%) than between tumor-adjacent (roughly 17%) or tumor-blood (roughly 15%) pairs, consistent with antigen-driven expansion. Compared with blood, tumors had a significantly larger share of the repertoire taken up by the top 250 clones (p = 0.039). Bulk unsorted samples precluded comparing CD4+ and CD8+ T cell repertoires.

Reading the germline V gene gives CDR1 MNHNS and CDR2 SASEGT. Measured from the cysteine to the phenylalanine, the CDR3 is 14 residues long. CDR3 DNA only is kept here, 42 bases in frame from base 1. The junction carries 8 bases between V and J, which are trimmed by 1 base and 1 base respectively. Using a constant-region primer and ProtoScript II reverse transcriptase, TCRbeta-specific cDNA was reverse-transcribed from roughly 460 ng total RNA. Construction of the TCRbeta libraries relied on three nested rounds of multiplex PCR, following a slightly modified ARM-PCR procedure. The first two PCR rounds used multiplex TRBV1-TRBV30 forward primers with a Cbeta reverse primer, each for about 10 cycles. Sample barcodes and Illumina adapters were attached in a final 25-cycle PCR using Deep VentR polymerase. Amplicons of 200-500 bp were gel-purified with a QIAquick gel extraction kit before sequencing. An Illumina HiSeq 2500 was used to sequence the TCRbeta amplicons, generating 250-bp paired-end reads. On the study's bioinformatics: Trimmomatic v0.33 was used to quality-trim the reads, and FLASH v1.2.11 was used to merge paired reads so that full CDR3 sequences could be recovered. V, D and J germline segments were assigned to the rearranged TCRbeta sequences using MiGEC v1.2.1b. Clonotype statistics, along with Shannon-Wiener diversity indices, were calculated using VDJtools v1.0.0. Except for diversity analysis, only the 250 most abundant clonotypes of each sample were used in subsequent analyses to reduce sampling bias. Clones were called with MiXCR by TCRdb after fastp trimmed the public reads at Q25, and only in-frame beta chains were retained. Each entry merges the rows of one CDR3 protein and shows their most common DNA and genes. TCRdb's processing, not the authors', yielded these V and J calls. The sample table contains hundreds of thousands of distinct CDR3 sequences; only one count was recorded for 60% to 80% of them. The top ten clones comprise roughly 8.9% of the sample.

This receptor chain uses TRBV6-1 and TRBJ2-7; the D gene is perhaps TRBD2, on 5 matching bases. The receptor was derived from a man aged 40-50 years with primary liver carcinoma and hepatitis B virus infection. Specimen: peripheral blood. Here the CDR3 is given as CASSEVGVSYEQYF. The bases are TGTGCCAGCAGTGAAGTCGGGGTTTCCTACGAGCAGTACTTC.